This T cell receptor (beta chain) derives from a study of cytomegalovirus exposure and HLA in healthy donors. Study findings and constraints: Sequence variants that were highly shared formed a cluster that was likely a sequencing artifact. Previous analysis showed most TCR beta V segments were productive about 87% or about 30% of the time.

Deletions cut 5 bases from V and 9 bases from J, with 20 bases between. The CDR3 extends over 15 amino acids. The germline gives CDR1 SGHAT, CDR2 FQNNGV. As concerns this clone: As yet, its antigen is unknown.

PCR primers comprised 60 Vbeta and 13 Jbeta primers. The table came from immunoSEQ multiplex PCR; TCRdb's copy has only in-frame clones and leaves some out. The repertoire holds 130,000 to 150,000 clones, with around 81% as singletons. Sequencing used PBMCs. The sequence was obtained from a man in his forties in good health and CMV-seropositive. The chain joins TRBV11-2 to TRBJ2-1; possible D gene TRBD2, 6 bases. The CDR3 sequence is CASSRFRGALGEQFF. The DNA for the CDR3 is TGTGCCAGCAGCAGATTTCGCGGGGCTCTTGGTGAGCAGTTCTTC. The full variable domain, rest sourced from reference TRBV11-2 and TRBJ2-1, is EAGVAQSPRYKIIEKRQSVAFWCNPISGHATLYWYQQILGQGPKLLIQFQNNGVVDDSQLPKDRFSAERLKGVDSTLKIQPAKLEDSAVYLCASSRFRGALGEQFFGPGTRLTVL.